These 32 T cell receptor beta chains originate from one sample sequenced in a study of CD8+ T cells in alopecia areata. Noted treatment: oral pan-JAK inhibitor, 5-10 mg twice daily. Extraction and reverse transcription of RNA yielded cDNA as the sequencing template. Profiling relied on immunoSEQ multiplex PCR, and the TCRdb table lists in-frame clones only, not all of them. The table records approximately 210,000 clones, roughly two fifths of them present only once. The sequencing here drew on CD4+ T cells sorted from blood, taken at approximately week 36, from a patient treated with tofacitinib. These TCRs come from a human donor with alopecia areata.

This chain links TRBV30 with TRBJ2-7, with 7 nucleotides matching TRBD2. The CDR3 length is 15 residues. Per germline, CDR1 GTSNPN and CDR2 SVGIG (reference sequence). Unmatched junction bases numbered 15, after V lost 6 bases and J lost 4 bases. The CDR3 region is CACRPSPRERYEQYF. The DNA for the CDR3 is TGTGCCTGCCGCCCAAGCCCGCGGGAGCGGTACGAGCAGTACTTC.

This clone was seen a few times. This chain uses TRBV6-1 with TRBJ2-1, with TRBD1 as a possible D gene (6 bases). The germline V and J ends were trimmed by 7 bases and 3 bases, with 10 bases remaining between them. CDR1 MNHNS and CDR2 SASEGT come from the germline V gene. CDR3 size: 13 residues. The CDR3 reads CASNPGVYNEQFF. The CDR3 nucleotides read TGTGCCAGCAACCCAGGGGTCTACAATGAGCAGTTCTTC.

This clone turned up a few times. The chain is built from TRBV30 and TRBJ2-5; 8 bases match TRBD2. Germline V gene sequence: CDR1 GTSNPN, CDR2 SVGIG (reference sequence). The CDR3 runs 15 residues. V shed 0 bases and J 3 bases; nucleotides not matched to a gene: 6. Here the CDR3 reads CAWSVPSGSKETQYF. CDR3 coding DNA: TGTGCCTGGAGTGTACCGAGCGGGAGTAAAGAGACCCAGTACTTC.

The J gene is TRBJ2-2, the V gene TRBV7-2; D unresolved. The V end was cut by 3 bases, the J end by 5 bases, with 10 bases between. Germline lookup yields CDR1 SGHTA and CDR2 FQGNSA. CDR3 length equals 14 residues. This CDR3 is CASSLSGWTGELFF. For the CDR3, the DNA is TGTGCCAGCAGCTTGTCTGGGTGGACCGGGGAGCTGTTTTTT.

On this clone: Other nucleotide sequences from this sample produce the same CDR3. This chain uses TRBV20-1 with TRBJ2-7; D is ambiguous. V lost 3 bases to trimming and J lost 4 bases, with 4 bases between them. The length of the CDR3 is 10 residues. Germline V gene lookup returns CDR1 DFQATT and CDR2 SNEGSKA (reference sequence). CDR3 in DNA: TGCAGTGCTAGTAGTTACGAGCAGTACTTC. Amino acid sequence: CSASSYEQYF.

CDR3 sequence: CAWSRGFNYNEQFF. CDR3 nucleotide sequence: TGTGCCTGGAGTCGGGGCTTCAACTACAATGAGCAGTTCTTC. This chain joins TRBV30 and TRBJ2-1, with D perhaps matching TRBD1 or TRBD2 (5 bases each). V was clipped by 2 bases and J by 3 bases, with 11 bases between them. Per the germline V gene, CDR1 is GTSNPN and CDR2 is SVGIG (reference sequence). There are 14 residues in the CDR3.

This clone was counted between two and nine times. The genes are TRBV5-1 and TRBJ1-2; D uncertain. The CDR3 sequence is 14 residues long. Trimming stripped 3 bases from V and 2 bases from J, with 11 bases between. Germline V gene sequence: CDR1 SGHRS, CDR2 YFSETQ. CDR3: CASSSDGGNYGYTF. Here the CDR3 DNA reads TGCGCCAGCAGCTCGGACGGTGGAAACTATGGCTACACCTTC.

This clone came up a few times. V and J are TRBV20-1 and TRBJ2-7; D is ambiguous. The CDR3 is 11 residues long. CDR1 is DFQATT and CDR2 is SNEGSKA in the germline V gene (reference sequence). The V end lost 3 bases, the J end lost 2 bases, and 5 bases lay between the germline ends. The CDR3: CSARFTYEQYF. DNA of the CDR3: TGCAGTGCTAGGTTTACCTACGAGCAGTACTTC.

The sample holds a few counts of this clone. V and J are TRBV5-1 and TRBJ2-3, with D unclear. With 0 bases removed from V and 5 bases from J, the gap between germline ends came to 7 bases. Germline-derived CDR1 and CDR2 are SGHRS and YFSETQ. This CDR3 contains 13 residues. The CDR3 region is CASSLGLVDTQYF. The CDR3 DNA follows: TGCGCCAGCAGCTTGGGGTTGGTAGATACGCAGTATTTT.

This clone has a single count. CDR3 sequence (DNA): TGTGCCAGCACAAGGGGCTCCTACGAGCAGTACTTC. Its translation: CASTRGSYEQYF. The chain couples TRBV5-6 to TRBJ2-7, with D possibly TRBD1 on 5 matching bases. The germline V and J ends were trimmed by 6 bases and 0 bases, with 7 bases remaining between them. CDR1 and CDR2 (germline): SGHDT, YYEEEE. There are 12 residues in the CDR3.

This sequence joins TRBV6-1 and TRBJ2-6; 8 bases agree with TRBD1. The trim removed 9 bases at V and 1 base at J, leaving 5 bases unmatched. Germline values: CDR1 MNHNS, CDR2 SASEGT. CDR3 length: 15 residues. CDR3 bases: TGTGCCAGTCAGGGGGCGCGATCTGGGGCCAACGTCCTGACTTTC. This gives the protein CASQGARSGANVLTF.

This clone was seen more than once but under ten times. The genes are TRBV4-3 and TRBJ2-3; unclear D gene. Germline values: CDR1 LGHNA, CDR2 YSLEER. The germline V and J ends were trimmed by 4 bases and 6 bases, with 11 bases remaining between them. This CDR3 comprises 13 residues. CDR3 in amino acids: CASSRGKVDTQYF. The CDR3, as DNA: TGCGCCAGCAGCCGTGGCAAGGTCGATACGCAGTATTTT.

This clone was found a few times. This chain joins TRBV14 and TRBJ2-7, with 9 bases that match TRBD2. The CDR3 is 17 residues long. The V gene's germline CDR1 is SGHDN and CDR2 FVKESK. V lost 4 bases to trimming and J lost 0 bases; unmatched junction nucleotides: 10. CDR3 in amino acids: CASSPYRSGGSSYEQYF. The DNA for the CDR3 is TGTGCCAGCAGCCCCTACCGTAGCGGGGGAAGCTCCTACGAGCAGTACTTC.

The V and J genes are TRBV5-1 and TRBJ2-3; TRBD2 agrees at 11 bases. After removal of 4 bases from V and 2 bases from J, the junction contained 6 bases not matched to a gene. There are 16 residues in the CDR3. The germline V gene encodes CDR1 SGHRS and CDR2 YFSETQ. CDR3 coding DNA: TGCGCCAGCAGCACCGGGACTAGCGGAAACACAGATACGCAGTATTTT. Protein sequence: CASSTGTSGNTDTQYF.

The rearrangement joins TRBV11-2 to TRBJ1-2; D is undetermined. V lost 3 bases, J lost 0 bases, and 5 bases lay in between. The CDR3 has 13 residues. CDR1 is SGHAT and CDR2 is FQNNGV in the germline V gene. CDR3 coding DNA: TGTGCCAGCAGCTTCGGGCCTAACTATGGCTACACCTTC. Amino acids: CASSFGPNYGYTF.

The rearrangement uses TRBV11-2 and TRBJ2-7; D is ambiguous. CDR3 length: 14 residues. Germline V CDR1 and CDR2: SGHAT, FQNNGV. V was cut by 7 bases and J by 0 bases, with 13 bases left in between. CDR3 residues: CASTRTTPSYEQYF. CDR3 nucleotide sequence: TGTGCCAGCACACGAACCACTCCCTCCTACGAGCAGTACTTC.

This chain connects TRBV9 to TRBJ2-7; no firm D call. CDR1 and CDR2 from the germline V gene are SGDLS and YYNGEE. V lost 0 bases, J lost 5 bases, and 9 bases lay in between. The CDR3 extends over 13 amino acids. The CDR3, as DNA: TGTGCCAGCAGCGTAGGGGCGGTCCACGAGCAGTACTTC. Its translation is CASSVGAVHEQYF.

In this sample, this clone turned up a few times. The chain carries TRBV14 and TRBJ2-1; 8 nucleotides match TRBD2. The CDR3 totals 15 residues. Germline CDR1 and CDR2: SGHDN and FVKESK. V lost 0 bases, J lost 6 bases, and 4 bases stayed unmatched. The DNA of the CDR3 is TGTGCCAGCAGCCAAGATACCGGGAGGGCCAATGAGCAGTTCTTC. Protein product: CASSQDTGRANEQFF.

This rearrangement joins TRBV5-1 to TRBJ2-2; D is ambiguous. This CDR3 region has 15 residues. V was cut by 0 bases and J by 0 bases, with 6 bases left in between. Per germline, CDR1 SGHRS and CDR2 YFSETQ. Here the CDR3 reads CASSLGSANTGELFF. The CDR3 DNA reads as TGCGCCAGCAGCTTGGGTTCAGCGAACACCGGGGAGCTGTTTTTT.

This clone was seen many times. The chain recombines TRBV5-1 with TRBJ2-1, with D perhaps TRBD2 (5 bases). Germline values: CDR1 SGHRS, CDR2 YFSETQ. Trimming stripped 2 bases from V and 8 bases from J, with 8 bases between. The CDR3 loop spans 12 amino acids. The CDR3 sequence is CASSFVGDEQFF. Written as DNA, the CDR3 is TGCGCCAGCAGCTTTGTGGGAGATGAGCAGTTCTTC.

This clone appeared a few times. J is TRBJ2-1 and V is TRBV7-2, with 8 bases aligning to TRBD1. The CDR3 extends over 15 amino acids. With 1 base clipped from V and 6 bases from J, the junction kept 5 bases outside the gene matches. Germline values: CDR1 SGHTA, CDR2 FQGNSA. CDR3 sequence reads: CASSLVGQGINEQFF. CDR3 nucleotide sequence: TGTGCCAGCAGCTTAGTCGGACAGGGCATCAATGAGCAGTTCTTC.

The genes are TRBV5-5 and TRBJ1-2; 7 nucleotides line up with TRBD1. The length of the CDR3 is 13 residues. J was trimmed by 8 bases and V by 3 bases; bases with no gene match: 7. From germline, CDR1 is SGHKS and CDR2 YYEKEE (reference sequence). CDR3 coding DNA: TGTGCCAGCAGCTCGGAGGGGGCATTCGGCTACACCTTC. It yields the protein CASSSEGAFGYTF.

The chain joins TRBV20-1 to TRBJ2-1, with D possibly being TRBD1 (5 bases). The CDR3 totals 11 residues. CDR1 and CDR2 (germline): DFQATT, SNEGSKA (reference sequence). Trimming took off 8 bases at V and 5 bases at J, with 10 bases between the two ends. The CDR3 loop is CSLTGDNEQFF. The CDR3 bases are TGCAGTCTTACAGGAGACAATGAGCAGTTCTTC.

The chain couples TRBV6-5 to TRBJ1-1; D might be TRBD1 (5 bases). The CDR3 runs to 13 residues. Trimming took 4 bases from V and 5 from J, leaving 11 bases between them. Germline V gene lookup returns CDR1 MNHEY and CDR2 SVGAGI. CDR3 residues: CASSLQRGTEAFF. In DNA, the CDR3 is TGTGCCAGCAGTTTGCAGCGGGGGACTGAAGCTTTCTTT.

The chain has TRBV7-9 and TRBJ2-3; D is unresolved. CDR1 is SEHNR and CDR2 is FQNEAQ in the germline V gene (reference sequence). The CDR3 covers 15 residues. The V end was cut by 7 bases, the J end by 3 bases, with 17 bases between. CDR3 DNA sequence: TGTGCCAGCACACGTGATGCCCTGGGGACAGATACGCAGTATTTT. Translation gives CASTRDALGTDTQYF.

The chain carries TRBV7-2 and TRBJ2-3; TRBD2 matches at 9 bases. The CDR3 contains 17 residues. The ends lost 5 bases at V and 3 bases at J; junction bases unmatched: 12. The germline gives CDR1 SGHTA, CDR2 FQGNSA. The CDR3 sequence: CASSPRLAALPTDTQYF. In nucleotides, the CDR3 is TGTGCCAGCAGCCCTAGACTAGCGGCTTTACCTACAGATACGCAGTATTTT.

The CDR3 nucleotides read TGTGCCAGCAGTGAAGCGCTTGTCGGGGGGCAGCCCCAGCATTTT. Its translation: CASSEALVGGQPQHF. The V and J genes are TRBV6-1 and TRBJ1-5; D perhaps matches TRBD1 (5 bases). Deletions cut 0 bases from V and 7 bases from J, with 13 bases between. The CDR3 is 15 residues long. Germline-derived CDR1 and CDR2 are MNHNS and SASEGT.

This clone was recorded a few times. This chain joins TRBV29-1 and TRBJ2-1; 9 nucleotides match TRBD2. CDR1 SQVTM and CDR2 ANQGSEA come from the germline V gene. There are 15 residues in the CDR3. V was clipped by 6 bases and J by 3 bases; unmatched bases: 9. Here the CDR3 DNA reads TGCAGCGTGGGAATAGCGGGAGTCATCTACAATGAGCAGTTCTTC. It encodes CSVGIAGVIYNEQFF.

This chain uses TRBV4-1 with TRBJ2-7; tentative D call: TRBD2 (6 bases). Trimming removed 4 bases at V and 4 bases at J, with 20 bases between. This CDR3 has 16 amino acids. Germline-derived CDR1 and CDR2 are MGHRA and YSYEKL. CDR3 region: CASSRVPYVGGYEQYF. The CDR3 region has the DNA TGCGCCAGCAGCCGAGTCCCGTACGTGGGAGGTTACGAGCAGTACTTC.

This clone was seen just once. This chain uses TRBV2 with TRBJ1-2; 8 bases agree with TRBD1. V shed 5 bases, J shed 6 bases, and the junction held 5 bases outside the gene matches. The CDR3 totals 13 residues. CDR1 and CDR2 from the germline V gene are SNHLY and FYNNEI. This chain's CDR3 is CASSSTGGDGYTF. The CDR3 nucleotides read TGTGCCAGCAGTAGTACAGGGGGTGATGGCTACACCTTC.

The V and J genes are TRBV6-5 and TRBJ2-5; D call uncertain. CDR3 size: 14 residues. Per the germline V gene, CDR1 is MNHEY and CDR2 is SVGAGI. Trimming removed 0 bases from V and 3 bases from J, with 8 bases in between. The CDR3 nucleotides are TGTGCCAGCAGTTACTCCCTACCTAAAGAGACCCAGTACTTC. Amino acid sequence: CASSYSLPKETQYF.

The V gene is TRBV5-1, the J gene TRBJ2-6; 10 bases agree with TRBD2. The CDR3 spans 17 residues. CDR1 is SGHRS, CDR2 YFSETQ, per germline. The V gene end was trimmed by 4 bases and the J gene end by 3 bases; junction bases not matched to a gene: 7. CDR3: CASSPLAGEFGANVLTF. The CDR3 region has the DNA TGCGCCAGCAGCCCCCTAGCGGGAGAGTTTGGGGCCAACGTCCTGACTTTC.